Sequencing of this T cell receptor beta chain was carried out in a study of OX40 agonist ivuxolimab in advanced cancers. Clones were read by immunoSEQ multiplex PCR, and TCRdb kept only the in-frame ones, dropping some. The sample has roughly 50,000 clones; more than 75% are singletons. The germline V gene has CDR1 MNHNY and CDR2 SVGAGI (reference sequence). This CDR3 is built from 15 residues. J gave up 2 bases and V 6 bases, and 6 bases lay outside the gene matches. This clone appeared a few times. Its antigen is currently unknown. Study observations and caveats: By week 6 at 0.1 to 3.0 mg/kg, blood CD4+ and CD8+ T cells had expanded clonally. Among the nonresponders, some also had low normalized T-cell clonal expansion.

The chain is built from TRBV6-6 and TRBJ2-7; 11 positions agree with TRBD1. The sample in question was CD4+ or CD8+ T cells sorted from blood, obtained in a trial of the OX40 agonist ivuxolimab. The source of this sequence is an adult with an advanced solid tumor such as melanoma, head and neck, liver or kidney cancer. CDR3 bases: TGTGCCAGCAGGTCTCCGGGACAGGGGGCCTACGAGCAGTACTTC. This translates into CASRSPGQGAYEQYF.